This section outlines one TCR beta chain sequence together with its context. What it binds is not known. Its ends do not fully match the called genes, so a read error is possible. At the DNA level, this CDR3 is encoded by other sequences in the same sample as well. The method was immunoSEQ multiplex PCR; TCRdb's version includes in-frame clones alone and lacks a portion of them. In the table there are tens of thousands of clones, about four fifths of which are singletons. The sample belongs to a study of T cells in localized non-small cell lung cancer. Study-wide findings and caveats: Greater blood T cell density accompanied longer overall survival.

This clonotype was obtained from a woman aged 35 to 69 with stage II squamous cell lung carcinoma. The sequenced sample was PBMCs, obtained before any cancer treatment.

This CDR3 is CASSPGTGVYEQYF. The DNA of the CDR3 is TGCGCCAGTAGTCCCGGGACAGGGGTATACGAGCAGTACTTC. This chain connects TRBV19 to TRBJ2-7, with 10 positions matching TRBD1. The CDR3 extends over 14 amino acids. CDR1 and CDR2 from the germline V gene are LNHDA and SQIVND (reference sequence).